The clone carrying this T cell receptor beta chain was seen a handful of times. Its cognate antigen is unknown. Together with a sample-barcoded 5' primer, a J-beta primer mix was included in a second PCR lasting about 7 to 12 cycles. Every sample gave at least 3 million paired-end reads containing CDR3. One entry per CDR3 protein results from TCRdb running MiXCR on the 5' RACE reads. The data hold under 800,000 distinct CDR3 sequences, with approximately 21% observed a single time. This sample was taken from a study of blood T cells in healthy people across ages. Germline V gene data show CDR1 as DFQATT and CDR2 as SNEGSKA (reference sequence). V was shortened by 4 bases and J by 0 bases, with 10 bases between the two germline ends. The CDR3 is 15 amino acids. Study-level points and caveats: Relative to aged donors, long-lived donors carried more naive CD4+ cells and displayed higher diversity.

The sequence derives from a man between 65 and 85 years old in good health. The sample consisted of blood. The rearrangement uses TRBV20-1 and TRBJ2-6, with D possibly being TRBD1 (6 bases). The CDR3 protein is CSATIQGSGANVLTF. The CDR3 DNA sequence: TGCAGTGCTACTATACAGGGCTCTGGGGCCAACGTCCTGACTTTC.